The 12 T cell receptor beta chains given below trace back to one sample, sequenced in a study of cytomegalovirus exposure and HLA in healthy donors. Primers: 60 Vbeta forward and 13 Jbeta reverse. TCRdb keeps only in-frame clones here, not all; method: immunoSEQ multiplex PCR. The table lists about 200,000 clones, approximately 79% of them singletons. Sequenced: PBMCs. The receptors were gathered from a man in his forties or fifties in good health and CMV-seronegative.

The chain is built from TRBV5-1 and TRBJ1-5; maybe TRBD1 (6 bases). Trimming removed 6 bases at V and 3 bases at J, with 19 bases between. The germline V gene has CDR1 SGHRS and CDR2 YFSETQ. This CDR3 contains 16 residues. CDR3 sequence reads: CASMLPDRMFNQPQHF. CDR3 sequence (DNA): TGCGCCAGCATGTTACCAGACAGGATGTTCAATCAGCCCCAGCATTTT.

J is TRBJ2-5 and V is TRBV6-5; 9 bases agree with TRBD1. With 2 bases clipped from V and 4 bases from J, the junction kept 8 bases outside the gene matches. Germline V gene data show CDR1 as MNHEY and CDR2 as SVGAGI. This CDR3 has 16 amino acids. CDR3 sequence reads: CASSYAQGAPRETQYF. In nucleotides, the CDR3 is TGTGCCAGCAGTTACGCACAGGGGGCGCCCCGAGAGACCCAGTACTTC.

The rearrangement joins TRBV10-1 to TRBJ2-1, with 9 bases matching TRBD2. V shed 3 bases and J 4 bases; nucleotides not matched to a gene: 10. The length of the CDR3 is 17 residues. Germline-derived CDR1 and CDR2 are WNHNN and SYGVQD (reference sequence). As DNA, the CDR3 is TGCGCCAGCAGTGACGGAGCGGGAGGAACGGGGTACAATGAGCAGTTCTTC. Its protein is CASSDGAGGTGYNEQFF.

This clone was seen only once. This chain connects TRBV27 to TRBJ2-5, with 15 bases identical to TRBD2. The CDR3 is 16 residues long. CDR1 and CDR2 from the germline V gene are MNHEY and SMNVEV (reference sequence). V shed 2 bases and J 4 bases; nucleotides not matched to a gene: 2. The CDR3 is CASSLMGLAGGETQYF. Here the CDR3 DNA reads TGTGCCAGCAGTTTAATGGGACTAGCGGGAGGAGAGACCCAGTACTTC.

The chain has TRBV7-9 and TRBJ2-5; tentatively, D is TRBD1 (6 bases). In germline, CDR1 is SEHNR, CDR2 FQNEAQ (reference sequence). The ends were cut back, 5 bases at V and 5 bases at J, with 12 bases in the middle. This CDR3 contains 13 residues. The CDR3 loop is CASSPGASETQYF. CDR3 nucleotide sequence: TGTGCCAGCAGCCCAGGGGCTTCTGAGACCCAGTACTTC.

The sample holds a few counts of this clone. The same CDR3 can be traced to other DNA sequences in this sample. The chain carries TRBV10-3 and TRBJ2-7, with 9 bases that match TRBD1. This CDR3 is built from 14 residues. The germline V gene has CDR1 ENHRY and CDR2 SYGVKD. The V and J ends lost 6 bases and 0 bases, in that order; junction bases with no gene match: 3. Written as DNA, the CDR3 is TGTGCCATCAGAGGGACAGGGAGCTCCTACGAGCAGTACTTC. Residues: CAIRGTGSSYEQYF.

This clone occurred a few times. The rearrangement joins TRBV30 to TRBJ1-1; 7 bases fit TRBD1. The CDR3 covers 14 residues. Germline CDR1 and CDR2: GTSNPN and SVGIG (reference sequence). After removal of 4 bases from V and 6 bases from J, the junction contained 11 bases not matched to a gene. CDR3 in amino acids: CAWKRMTGHSEAFF. CDR3 DNA sequence: TGTGCCTGGAAAAGAATGACAGGGCACTCTGAAGCTTTCTTT.

J is TRBJ1-5 and V is TRBV5-4, with D possibly TRBD1 on 5 matching bases. The length of the CDR3 is 13 residues. Germline V CDR1 and CDR2: SGHNT, YYREEE (reference sequence). Deletions cut 2 bases from V and 7 bases from J, with 10 bases between. CDR3 sequence (DNA): TGTGCCAGCAGCTTATTCAGGGCGCAGCCCCAGCATTTT. It specifies CASSLFRAQPQHF.

This chain connects TRBV28 to TRBJ1-2; D is undetermined. The CDR3 totals 11 residues. Germline CDR1 is MDHEN and CDR2 is SYDVKM. V was trimmed by 6 bases and J by 8 bases, leaving 10 bases between them. The CDR3 coding sequence is TGTGCCAGCAGGGAGCGGACCGGCTACACCTTC. Protein product: CASRERTGYTF.

This clone has just a few counts. The gene calls are TRBV27 and TRBJ2-1, with 9 bases identical to TRBD1. CDR3 length equals 16 residues. The trim removed 5 bases at V and 7 bases at J, leaving 12 bases unmatched. Germline assignment: CDR1 MNHEY and CDR2 SMNVEV (reference sequence). The CDR3 spells CASSPIRQGVVNEQFF. CDR3 coding DNA: TGTGCCAGCAGTCCCATTCGACAGGGGGTGGTGAATGAGCAGTTCTTC.

V gene TRBV27 combines with J gene TRBJ2-5; 15 bases are a match to TRBD2. This CDR3 comprises 17 residues. Unmatched junction bases numbered 7, after V lost 2 bases and J lost 6 bases. Per germline, CDR1 MNHEY and CDR2 SMNVEV (reference sequence). The CDR3 here is CASSLGLAGGGIKTQYF. DNA for the CDR3: TGTGCCAGCAGTTTAGGACTAGCGGGAGGGGGAATAAAGACCCAGTACTTC.

CDR3 sequence (DNA): TGTGCCAGCAGAGACGGGTTTAGCTCCTACAATGAGCAGTTCTTC. This gives the protein CASRDGFSSYNEQFF. The V call is TRBV27, the J call TRBJ2-1; D remains ambiguous. From germline, CDR1 is MNHEY and CDR2 SMNVEV (reference sequence). V dropped 6 bases and J dropped 0 bases, with 12 bases sitting between them. The CDR3 extends over 15 amino acids.